Presented here are 5 T cell receptor beta chains from one specimen sequenced in a study of cytomegalovirus exposure and HLA in healthy donors. 60 Vbeta and 13 Jbeta primers were used in PCR. Only in-frame clones appear in the TCRdb table, and some are missing; sequencing was by immunoSEQ multiplex PCR. The data show 100,000 to 150,000 clones, about 80% seen once. Sequencing was done on a sample of PBMCs. The receptor set was obtained from a boy between 2 and 10 years old in good health and CMV-seronegative.

The V and J genes are TRBV6-6 and TRBJ2-1; 13 bases are a match to TRBD2. V shed 5 bases, J shed 10 bases, and the junction held 8 bases outside the gene matches. The CDR3 consists of 15 residues. Germline loops: CDR1 MNHNY, CDR2 SVGAGI (reference sequence). CDR3 bases: TGTGCCAGCAGTGGACTAGCGGGGGAGACGGAGGAGCAGTTCTTC. This codes for CASSGLAGETEEQFF.

This rearrangement joins TRBV7-9 to TRBJ2-1; possibly TRBD2 for D (6 bases). V lost 4 bases to trimming and J lost 8 bases, with 21 bases between them. The CDR3 is 16 residues long. Per the germline V gene, CDR1 is SEHNR and CDR2 is FQNEAQ (reference sequence). The CDR3 loop reads CASSSRAGLELDEQFF. The CDR3 DNA reads as TGTGCCAGCAGCTCGCGCGCGGGGTTAGAACTCGATGAGCAGTTCTTC. The full variable domain, completed using reference TRBV7-9 and TRBJ2-1, is DTGVSQNPRHKITKRGQNVTFRCDPISEHNRLYWYRQTLGQGPEFLTYFQNEAQLEKSRLLSDRFSAERPKGSFSTLEIQRTEQGDSAMYLCASSSRAGLELDEQFFGPGTRLTVL.

The rearrangement uses TRBV27 and TRBJ2-5, with D uncertain. This CDR3 contains 13 residues. The V gene lost 4 bases and the J gene lost 2 bases, with 8 bases spanning the gap. Germline V gene data show CDR1 as MNHEY and CDR2 as SMNVEV (reference sequence). The CDR3 loop reads CASSSLLQETQYF. CDR3 DNA sequence: TGTGCCAGCAGTTCCCTTTTACAAGAGACCCAGTACTTC.

This clone was seen once. CDR3 nucleotides: TGTGCCAGCAGCCTGACTGGGACACTGAACACTGAAGCTTTCTTT. This translates into CASSLTGTLNTEAFF. The chain couples TRBV5-8 to TRBJ1-1, with D perhaps TRBD1 (6 bases). The length of the CDR3 is 15 residues. Per the germline V gene, CDR1 is SGHTS and CDR2 is YDEGEE. V lost 4 bases and J 0 bases, leaving 13 bases between the germline ends.

This chain uses TRBV6-1 with TRBJ2-7; 8 bases map to TRBD1. The CDR3 length is 16 residues. With 1 base clipped from V and 3 bases from J, the junction kept 8 bases outside the gene matches. Germline assignment: CDR1 MNHNS and CDR2 SASEGT. CDR3 DNA sequence: TGTGCCAGCAGTGAAGTGGCCGGGACAGGCAACTACGAGCAGTACTTC. This codes for CASSEVAGTGNYEQYF.